The present T cell receptor beta chain was sequenced within a study of T-cell reconstitution after alpha-beta-depleted transplantation in children. Study-level findings and limits: Some patients owed their high day-60 TCRbeta diversity to surviving recipient T cells and thymic progenitors. At the one-year point after transplant, T-cell counts and TCRbeta diversity were found to come mostly from T cells that had been newly produced. As was reported, about two months after transplant, alpha-beta T cells came from several hundred expanded graft clones.

This CDR3 spans 18 amino acids. V lost 6 bases to trimming and J lost 0 bases, with 22 bases between them. Unique molecular identifiers were used in preparing the TCRbeta library. MiXCR was run by TCRdb on the PCR reads, yielding one entry per CDR3 protein. Here the sample spans around 300,000 distinct CDR3 sequences, 9.5% to 13% being singletons. This clonotype has a count of ten or more. Its specificity is unknown. The V and J genes are TRBV12-3 or TRBV12-4 and TRBJ2-3; D perhaps matches TRBD2 (6 bases). The starting material was peripheral blood, obtained 180 days after TCRalphabeta/CD19-depleted stem cell transplant. This sequence was found in a male patient under 10 years old who had a stem cell transplant for chronic granulomatous disease, so the T cells may come from the graft donor. The CDR3 sequence is CASSLRHTSRGSTDTQYF. The CDR3 DNA sequence: TGTGCCAGCAGCCTAAGACACACTTCCCGGGGGAGCACAGATACGCAGTATTTT.